A selection of T cell receptor beta chains follows, all from one sample in a study of T cells in Graves' hyperthyroidism and ophthalmopathy. MiXCR was run by TCRdb on the multiplex PCR reads, yielding one entry per CDR3 protein. The sample records roughly 640,000 distinct CDR3 sequences, roughly 16% being singletons. The sample was blood. All receptors come from a woman between 35 and 50 years old with Graves' ophthalmopathy. CDR3s include the opening cysteine and the closing phenylalanine or tryptophan. The order of the fields is V gene, CDR3 length, clone size, J gene, D gene, CDR3 protein, CDR3 DNA. A D gene is named only where the DNA matches it firmly. The size of a clone is reported for some rows only, either as once, few or many, or as a class for expanded clones.

TRBV19	16	few	TRBJ1-5	TRBD1	CASSIVWTGRYQPQHF	TGTGCCAGTAGTATAGTTTGGACAGGGAGGTATCAGCCCCAGCATTTT
TRBV6-1	16	few	TRBJ2-1	.	CASSSRTARSYNEQFF	TGTGCCAGCAGTTCCCGGACAGCTCGCTCCTACAATGAGCAGTTCTTC
TRBV6-1	15	many	TRBJ2-7	TRBD1	CASSSRPTGAYEQYF	TGTGCCAGCAGTTCGCGACCGACAGGGGCCTACGAGCAGTACTTC
TRBV29-1	13	.	TRBJ1-2	.	CSVGDPLRDGYTF	TGCAGCGTTGGGGACCCTCTAAGGGATGGCTACACCTTC
TRBV2	15	many	TRBJ1-5	.	CASRVATGSDQPQHF	TGTGCCAGCAGAGTAGCCACAGGATCCGATCAGCCCCAGCATTTT
TRBV20-1	14	few	TRBJ2-2	.	CSARKKGGVGELFF	TGCAGTGCTAGGAAAAAAGGGGGGGTCGGGGAGCTGTTTTTT
TRBV12-3/TRBV12-4	16	many	TRBJ2-5	TRBD1	CASSRRQGPSGETQYF	TGTGCCAGCAGCCGTCGACAGGGACCCTCGGGGGAGACCCAGTACTTC
TRBV12-3/TRBV12-4	16	many	TRBJ2-2	TRBD2	CASRTAGSSGTGELFF	TGTGCCAGCAGGACAGCGGGAAGTTCGGGCACCGGGGAGCTGTTTTTT
TRBV7-3	17	many	TRBJ2-3	TRBD2	CASSSRTSGRSTDTQYF	TGTGCCAGCAGCTCCCGGACTAGCGGAAGAAGCACAGATACGCAGTATTTT
TRBV6-1	14	many	TRBJ1-2	.	CASSEGTISEGYTF	TGTGCCAGCAGTGAAGGGACGATTTCTGAGGGCTACACCTTC
TRBV6-2/TRBV6-3	14	.	TRBJ2-7	.	CASKGGFESSEQYF	TGTGCCAGCAAGGGAGGTTTCGAGAGTAGCGAGCAGTACTTC
TRBV3-1	13	many	TRBJ1-3	.	CASGTSAGNTIYF	TGTGCCAGCGGGACATCTGCTGGAAACACCATATATTTT
TRBV12-3/TRBV12-4	15	.	TRBJ2-7	TRBD2	CASSLGLAAIYEQYF	TGTGCCAGCAGTTTAGGTCTAGCGGCCATTTACGAGCAGTACTTC